This passage covers 27 T cell receptor beta chains from one sample sequenced in a study of blood T cell repertoires in COVID-19. The repertoire was sequenced with immunoSEQ multiplex PCR; TCRdb's copy has only in-frame clones and lacks some. The data hold approximately 260,000 clones, with 88% observed a single time. The source material was PBMCs or T cells enriched from blood (not recorded which). These TCRs come from a woman aged 40-49 years with acute COVID-19.

This chain uses TRBV6-5 with TRBJ2-7, with D perhaps matching TRBD2 (6 bases). The CDR3 runs to 13 residues. Germline assignment: CDR1 MNHEY and CDR2 SVGAGI. V lost 5 bases, J lost 8 bases, and 16 bases lay in between. CDR3 region: CASSMRPGLQQYV. The CDR3 nucleotides read TGTGCCAGCAGTATGAGACCGGGACTCCAGCAGTACGTC.

The V call is TRBV30, the J call TRBJ1-2; D might be TRBD1 (6 bases). V was trimmed by 3 bases and J by 7 bases, leaving 15 bases between them. CDR1 is GTSNPN and CDR2 is SVGIG in the germline V gene (reference sequence). This CDR3 is 13 amino acids long. Written as DNA, the CDR3 is TGTGCCTGGAGCGACGGGGGGGCCGGTGGCTACACCTTC. Its translation: CAWSDGGAGGYTF. Drawing the rest from reference TRBV30 and TRBJ1-2, the complete variable domain is SQTIHQWPATLVQPVGSPLSLECTVEGTSNPNLYWYRQAAGRGLQLLFYSVGIGQISSEVPQNLSASRPQDRQFILSSKKLLLSDSGFYLCAWSDGGAGGYTFGSGTRLTVV.

The chain has TRBV19 and TRBJ1-5, with D possibly being TRBD1 (6 bases). Trimming took 3 bases from V and 1 from J, leaving 16 bases between them. The germline V gene has CDR1 LNHDA and CDR2 SQIVND (reference sequence). This CDR3 is built from 17 residues. CDR3 DNA sequence: TGTGCCAGTAGTATCCATACGCGACAGGTGAGCAATCAGCCCCAGCATTTT. Protein sequence: CASSIHTRQVSNQPQHF.

The J gene is TRBJ1-1, the V gene TRBV7-2, with D maybe TRBD1 (5 bases). Germline assignment: CDR1 SGHTA and CDR2 FQGNSA. V gave up 5 bases and J gave up 1 base, with 8 bases separating them. The CDR3 covers 13 residues. The CDR3 coding sequence is TGTGCCAGCAGCGGACACCCGAACACTGAAGCTTTCTTT. Its translation: CASSGHPNTEAFF.

The V and J genes are TRBV6-5 and TRBJ2-7; perhaps TRBD2 as D (5 bases). Per the germline V gene, CDR1 is MNHEY and CDR2 is SVGAGI. Trimming pared 0 bases from V and 5 bases from J, leaving 17 bases between. The length of the CDR3 is 16 residues. The CDR3 protein is CASSYSTIGGYHEQYF. CDR3 DNA sequence: TGTGCCAGCAGTTACTCGACTATAGGAGGCTACCACGAGCAGTACTTC.

The chain employs TRBV4-1 and TRBJ2-5; no clear D gene. V shed 0 bases and J shed 2 bases, with 16 bases lying between them. Germline CDR1 MGHRA, CDR2 YSYEKL. The CDR3 has 17 residues. Here the CDR3 reads CASSQDRRGGLQETQYF. Written as DNA, the CDR3 is TGCGCCAGCAGCCAAGATAGGCGTGGCGGATTACAAGAGACCCAGTACTTC.

This clone was observed at least ten times. V gene TRBV7-8 combines with J gene TRBJ1-1; a possible D gene is TRBD1 (6 bases). Germline CDR1 is SGHVS and CDR2 is FQNEAQ. Trimming cost V 3 bases and J 8 bases, with 13 bases left between them. The CDR3 is 13 amino acids. The CDR3: CASSFDRGGEAFF. Written as DNA, the CDR3 is TGTGCCAGCAGCTTTGATAGGGGGGGCGAAGCTTTCTTT.

The genes are TRBV18 and TRBJ2-5; 13 positions agree with TRBD2. V gave up 4 bases and J gave up 2 bases; unmatched junction bases: 7. Germline values: CDR1 KGHSH, CDR2 LQKENI. The CDR3 is made up of 17 amino acids. The CDR3 spells CASSHELLAGGQETQYF. The CDR3 DNA is TGTGCCAGCTCACACGAGCTACTAGCGGGAGGGCAAGAGACCCAGTACTTC. The full variable domain, in which reference TRBV18 and TRBJ2-5 provide the parts outside the CDR3, is NAGVMQNPRHLVRRRGQEARLRCSPMKGHSHVYWYRQLPEEGLKFMVYLQKENIIDESGMPKERFSAEFPKEGPSILRIQQVVRGDSAAYFCASSHELLAGGQETQYFGPGTRLLVL.

This rearrangement joins TRBV24-1 to TRBJ1-4; 9 bases are a match to TRBD1. CDR1 and CDR2 (germline): KGHDR, SFDVKD. V shed 3 bases and J 7 bases; nucleotides not matched to a gene: 5. The CDR3 consists of 15 residues. CDR3 in amino acids: CATSDGGQGGEKLFF. CDR3 DNA sequence: TGTGCCACCAGTGATGGGGGACAGGGTGGTGAAAAACTGTTTTTT.

This clone was seen a handful of times. The rearrangement uses TRBV19 and TRBJ1-4, with D possibly being TRBD1 (5 bases). Germline V gene sequence: CDR1 LNHDA, CDR2 SQIVND (reference sequence). This CDR3 spans 16 amino acids. Trimming removed 3 bases from V and 4 bases from J, with 15 bases in between. Here the CDR3 DNA reads TGTGCCAGTAGTATGCACAGGCCCCAGGTTAATGAAAAACTGTTTTTT. Its protein is CASSMHRPQVNEKLFF.

V and J are TRBV28 and TRBJ2-7; possibly TRBD1 for D (6 bases). Germline lookup yields CDR1 MDHEN and CDR2 SYDVKM. This CDR3 is 14 amino acids long. The V gene lost 5 bases and the J gene lost 6 bases, with 17 bases spanning the gap. CDR3 in amino acids: CASSTTGIGPEQYF. The CDR3 region has the DNA TGTGCCAGCAGTACCACAGGGATCGGGCCCGAGCAGTACTTC.

The CDR3 coding sequence is TGTGCCAGCAGCTATCAGGGCCGCTATGGCTACACCTTC. It encodes CASSYQGRYGYTF. The chain couples TRBV11-2 to TRBJ1-2, with D tentatively TRBD1 (5 bases). The V and J ends lost 4 bases and 4 bases respectively, with 10 bases between them. Per the germline V gene, CDR1 is SGHAT and CDR2 is FQNNGV. The CDR3 length is 13 residues.

The genes are TRBV15 and TRBJ2-7; D may be TRBD1 (6 bases). Per the germline V gene, CDR1 is LNHNV and CDR2 is YYDKDF (reference sequence). The CDR3 covers 16 residues. V dropped 2 bases and J dropped 0 bases, with 14 bases sitting between them. CDR3 amino acids: CATSRPTGSSSYEQYF. CDR3 DNA: TGTGCCACCAGCAGACCCACAGGGTCAAGCTCCTACGAGCAGTACTTC. The full variable domain, its missing parts supplied by reference TRBV15 and TRBJ2-7, is DAMVIQNPRYQVTQFGKPVTLSCSQTLNHNVMYWYQQKSSQAPKLLFHYYDKDFNNEADTPDNFQSRRPNTSFCFLDIRSPGLGDTAMYLCATSRPTGSSSYEQYFGPGTRLTVT.

This rearrangement joins TRBV30 to TRBJ2-1, with 7 bases identical to TRBD2. The germline CDR1 and CDR2 sequences are GTSNPN and SVGIG (reference sequence). CDR3 length equals 13 residues. Trimming removed 5 bases from V and 0 bases from J; junction bases left unmatched: 1. This CDR3 is CAWREDSYNEQFF. In DNA form, the CDR3 reads TGTGCCTGGCGGGAGGACTCCTACAATGAGCAGTTCTTC. Full variable domain (outside the CDR3, taken from reference TRBV30 and TRBJ2-1): SQTIHQWPATLVQPVGSPLSLECTVEGTSNPNLYWYRQAAGRGLQLLFYSVGIGQISSEVPQNLSASRPQDRQFILSSKKLLLSDSGFYLCAWREDSYNEQFFGPGTRLTVL.

V is TRBV4-1 and J is TRBJ1-1; 9 bases align to TRBD1. V trimming: 1 base; J trimming: 0 bases; junction bases outside the gene matches: 3. The CDR3 totals 16 residues. Germline V gene lookup returns CDR1 MGHRA and CDR2 YSYEKL. The CDR3: CASSQAGTGMNTEAFF. The CDR3 nucleotides are TGCGCCAGCAGCCAAGCAGGGACAGGGATGAACACTGAAGCTTTCTTT.

This clone was seen a single time. V is TRBV30 and J is TRBJ2-2; maybe TRBD1 (6 bases). Trimming cost V 3 bases and J 7 bases, with 15 bases left between them. Germline-derived CDR1 and CDR2 are GTSNPN and SVGIG (reference sequence). This CDR3 has 14 amino acids. CDR3 protein: CAWRPIRGFGELFF. As DNA, the CDR3 is TGTGCCTGGAGACCAATCAGGGGTTTCGGGGAGCTGTTTTTT.

The chain combines TRBV12-3 or TRBV12-4 with TRBJ1-2; D unclear. The CDR3 covers 13 residues. V lost 1 base and J lost 2, with 5 bases in between. The chain's CDR3 is CASSLVANYGYTF. Written as DNA, the CDR3 is TGTGCCAGCAGTTTAGTCGCGAACTATGGCTACACCTTC.

The V gene is TRBV9, the J gene TRBJ2-7; 10 nucleotides agree with TRBD1. There are 13 residues in the CDR3. The germline V gene has CDR1 SGDLS and CDR2 YYNGEE. V shed 4 bases, J shed 3 bases, and the junction held 1 base outside the gene matches. The CDR3 DNA reads TGTGCCAGCAGCCGGGACAGGGGCTACGAGCAGTACTTC. Its protein product is CASSRDRGYEQYF.

This chain uses TRBV15 with TRBJ1-4, with D perhaps TRBD1 (5 bases). CDR3 length: 16 amino acids. V lost 4 bases and J lost 0, with 12 bases in between. In germline, CDR1 is LNHNV, CDR2 YYDKDF (reference sequence). The CDR3: CATSTDRFATNEKLFF. CDR3 in DNA: TGTGCCACCAGCACAGACAGATTCGCAACTAATGAAAAACTGTTTTTT.

The chain employs TRBV27 and TRBJ2-1, with 9 nucleotides matching TRBD2. Unmatched junction bases numbered 7, after V lost 5 bases and J lost 5 bases. Germline-derived CDR1 and CDR2 are MNHEY and SMNVEV (reference sequence). CDR3 length: 15 residues. DNA for the CDR3: TGTGCCAGCAGTGTAGGGCTAGCGGGGAACAATGAGCAGTTCTTC. It yields the protein CASSVGLAGNNEQFF.

The rearrangement uses TRBV7-9 and TRBJ2-3; TRBD2 matches at 7 bases. The CDR3 consists of 15 residues. CDR1 is SEHNR, CDR2 FQNEAQ, per germline (reference sequence). V trimming: 4 bases; J trimming: 1 base; junction bases outside the gene matches: 5. CDR3 sequence: CASSSMGGGTDTQYF. The CDR3 nucleotides are TGTGCCAGCAGCTCCATGGGGGGGGGCACAGATACGCAGTATTTT.

This clone occurred a few times. V and J are TRBV19 and TRBJ1-5; possibly TRBD1 for D (5 bases). In germline, CDR1 is LNHDA, CDR2 SQIVND (reference sequence). This CDR3 contains 15 residues. Trimming shortened V by 8 bases and J by 4 bases, and 18 bases separated the two germline ends. For the CDR3, the DNA is TGTGCCAGTCTTCGACCAGGGATTGGAAATCAGCCCCAGCATTTT. Translating gives CASLRPGIGNQPQHF.

The chain joins TRBV5-1 to TRBJ2-1; 8 nucleotides align to TRBD1. CDR1 is SGHRS and CDR2 is YFSETQ in the germline V gene. V was clipped by 2 bases and J by 0 bases; unmatched bases: 16. The length of the CDR3 is 20 residues. The CDR3 loop is CASSFGTGTGPISSYNEQFF. CDR3 coding DNA: TGCGCCAGCAGCTTTGGCACCGGGACAGGTCCAATTAGCTCCTACAATGAGCAGTTCTTC.

V gene TRBV2 combines with J gene TRBJ1-1; D perhaps matches TRBD1 (5 bases). The CDR3 has 13 amino acids. V shed 4 bases and J shed 8 bases, with 14 bases lying between them. Germline-derived CDR1 and CDR2 are SNHLY and FYNNEI. The CDR3 is CASSGGGPLEAFF. The CDR3 DNA reads TGTGCCAGCAGTGGGGGGGGACCATTAGAAGCTTTCTTT. Complete variable domain (other parts from reference TRBV2 and TRBJ1-1): EPEVTQTPSHQVTQMGQEVILRCVPISNHLYFYWYRQILGQKVEFLVSFYNNEISEKSEIFDDQFSVERPDGSNFTLKIRSTKLEDSAMYFCASSGGGPLEAFFGQGTRLTVV.

The chain employs TRBV21-1 and TRBJ2-5; the table's D gene call, TRBD1, was not cross checked with the DNA. TRBV21-1 is described as a pseudogene. CDR3 length equals 16 residues. DNA of the CDR3: TGTGCCAGCAGCAAAGATGGGGCAGGGGATGGGGAGACCCAGTACTTC. Protein: CASSKDGAGDGETQYF.

Only one count was recorded for this clone. This sequence joins TRBV5-8 and TRBJ2-3; tentative D call: TRBD1 (6 bases). The CDR3 runs 17 residues. Trimming took 0 bases from V and 0 from J, leaving 14 bases between them. Germline CDR1 reads SGHTS; CDR2 reads YDEGEE. The CDR3 is CASSLARDTTSTDTQYF. The CDR3 nucleotides are TGTGCCAGCAGCTTGGCCCGGGACACAACTAGCACAGATACGCAGTATTTT.

CDR3 in amino acids: CAIREVGTDTQYF. As DNA, the CDR3 is TGTGCCATCAGGGAGGTCGGCACAGATACGCAGTATTTT. The V call is TRBV10-3, the J call TRBJ2-3, with a weak D call TRBD2 (5 bases). In germline, CDR1 is ENHRY, CDR2 SYGVKD. The CDR3 is 13 residues long. The ends were cut back, 6 bases at V and 1 base at J, with 8 bases in the middle.